These 16 T cell receptor beta chains came from one sample sequenced in a study of blood T cell repertoires in COVID-19. Repertoires were generated with immunoSEQ multiplex PCR, while TCRdb's copy carries only in-frame clones and drops some. In the table there are 150,000 to 200,000 clones, 78% of which are singletons. Sequenced input: peripheral blood. These TCRs come from a woman of 80 years or more with active or convalescent COVID-19.

This clone was recorded only once. The rearrangement links TRBV27 to TRBJ2-3, with 8 nucleotides matching TRBD2. CDR3 length equals 19 residues. With 1 base clipped from V and 0 bases from J, the junction kept 12 bases outside the gene matches. Germline loops: CDR1 MNHEY, CDR2 SMNVEV (reference sequence). Here the CDR3 reads CASSLCVSGGFPSTDTQYF. The CDR3, as DNA: TGTGCCAGCAGTTTATGCGTAAGCGGGGGCTTTCCTAGCACAGATACGCAGTATTTT.

The chain links TRBV19 to TRBJ2-7, with D possibly being TRBD1 (6 bases). Trimming took off 8 bases at V and 0 bases at J, with 8 bases between the two ends. CDR3 length equals 12 residues. The germline V gene encodes CDR1 LNHDA and CDR2 SQIVND (reference sequence). CDR3 protein: CASRDTSYEQYF. The CDR3 region has the DNA TGTGCCAGTCGGGACACCTCCTACGAGCAGTACTTC.

The rearrangement uses TRBV28 and TRBJ1-6; D ambiguous. CDR1 is MDHEN and CDR2 is SYDVKM in the germline V gene. V was clipped by 2 bases and J by 4 bases, with 9 bases between them. This CDR3 has 15 residues. For the CDR3, the DNA is TGTGCCAGCAGTTTACACCGGGGTTATAATTCACCCCTCCACTTT. It translates to CASSLHRGYNSPLHF.

This clone appeared a few times. The V call is TRBV5-1, the J call TRBJ1-2; 8 positions agree with TRBD1. Looked up from germline, CDR1 is SGHRS and CDR2 is YFSETQ. Trimming took 5 bases from V and 10 from J; bases not matched to a gene: 22. This CDR3 spans 17 amino acids. The DNA of the CDR3 is TGCGCCAGCAGGATAATGCCGGATGAGACAGGGGTTTTTTTCTACACCTTC. Residues: CASRIMPDETGVFFYTF.

The chain recombines TRBV10-3 with TRBJ2-2; possibly TRBD1 for D (6 bases). The CDR3 has 14 amino acids. Per the germline V gene, CDR1 is ENHRY and CDR2 is SYGVKD. V was cut by 2 bases and J by 4 bases, with 8 bases left in between. CDR3 bases: TGTGCCATCAGTGAGGGGGGCAGCACCGGGGAGCTGTTTTTT. Protein: CAISEGGSTGELFF.

This chain links TRBV15 with TRBJ2-5; TRBD1 matches at 8 bases. The junction had 5 bases not matched to a gene; V was cut back by 6 bases and J by 5 bases. Germline V gives CDR1 LNHNV, CDR2 YYDKDF (reference sequence). The CDR3 contains 13 residues. CDR3 loop: CATSVQGAETQYF. The DNA for the CDR3 is TGTGCCACCAGTGTCCAGGGGGCGGAGACCCAGTACTTC.

The chain carries TRBV7-2 and TRBJ1-2, with D tentatively TRBD1 (6 bases). Per the germline V gene, CDR1 is SGHTA and CDR2 is FQGNSA. The CDR3 extends over 15 amino acids. V gave up 4 bases and J gave up 0 bases, with 12 bases separating them. The CDR3 sequence is CASSSGGGANYGYTF. CDR3 in DNA: TGTGCCAGCAGCTCGGGGGGCGGAGCTAACTATGGCTACACCTTC.

This chain joins TRBV9 and TRBJ1-3; D unresolved. Trimming took 3 bases from V and 1 from J, leaving 5 bases between them. Germline V lookup: CDR1 SGDLS, CDR2 YYNGEE. This CDR3 comprises 13 residues. In nucleotides, the CDR3 is TGTGCCAGCAGCGCGCGATCTGGAAACACCATATATTTT. This sequence encodes CASSARSGNTIYF.

This chain joins TRBV25-1 and TRBJ1-4; D is ambiguous. This CDR3 has 15 residues. Germline CDR1 is MGHDK and CDR2 is SYGVNS. Trimming removed 7 bases at V and 6 bases at J, with 18 bases between. CDR3 in DNA: TGTGCCAGCAAAGCGGTTTTTGCTGGCGATGAAAAACTGTTTTTT. Protein product: CASKAVFAGDEKLFF.

V and J are TRBV5-6 and TRBJ1-1; the D gene is possibly TRBD1 (6 bases). Trimming took off 2 bases at V and 1 base at J, with 15 bases between the two ends. CDR1 SGHDT and CDR2 YYEEEE come from the germline V gene. The CDR3 runs to 16 residues. The CDR3 reads CASSFGLSTGNTEAFF. DNA of the CDR3: TGTGCCAGCAGCTTCGGTTTATCGACAGGGAACACTGAAGCTTTCTTT.

The rearrangement joins TRBV1 to TRBJ2-2; TRBD2, as called in the table, went unchecked against the DNA. TRBV1 is listed as a pseudogene. The length of the CDR3 is 14 residues. CDR3 sequence reads: CTSREGANTGELFF. CDR3 bases: TGCACCAGCCGGGAGGGGGCGAACACCGGGGAGCTGTTTTTT.

This clone was seen only a few times. The chain recombines TRBV28 with TRBJ1-3, with D possibly TRBD1 on 5 matching bases. Germline V gene sequence: CDR1 MDHEN, CDR2 SYDVKM. There are 16 residues in the CDR3. Trimming took off 6 bases at V and 0 bases at J, with 15 bases between the two ends. CDR3 nucleotides: TGTGCCAGCAGATTAGACCGGGGGGTCTCTGGAAACACCATATATTTT. Translated, it gives CASRLDRGVSGNTIYF.

This clone occurred many times. The V gene is TRBV11-2, the J gene TRBJ1-2; TRBD1 agrees at 7 bases. V lost 1 base and J lost 7; bases outside the gene matches: 6. Germline CDR1 and CDR2: SGHAT and FQNNGV. The CDR3 is made up of 14 amino acids. Written as DNA, the CDR3 is TGTGCCAGCAGCTTAGCCCGCAGGGGGTCTGGCTACACCTTC. Residues: CASSLARRGSGYTF.

This chain links TRBV6-2 or TRBV6-3 with TRBJ1-5, with D possibly being TRBD1 (6 bases). The germline gives CDR1 MNHEY, CDR2 SVGEGT. The CDR3 runs to 15 residues. V was cut by 6 bases and J by 6 bases, with 18 bases left in between. The CDR3 sequence is CASSDGTLKSQPQHF. CDR3 in DNA: TGTGCCAGCAGCGACGGGACACTAAAGTCTCAGCCCCAGCATTTT.

This chain's CDR3 is CASSPGSDETQYF. CDR3 bases: TGTGCCAGCAGTCCCGGGAGCGATGAGACCCAGTACTTC. The genes are TRBV27 and TRBJ2-5, with a possible D match to TRBD2 (6 bases). The germline CDR1 and CDR2 sequences are MNHEY and SMNVEV (reference sequence). V dropped 5 bases and J dropped 5 bases, with 12 bases sitting between them. This CDR3 region has 13 residues.

V usage is TRBV9 and J usage is TRBJ1-1, with a possible D match to TRBD1 (6 bases). The CDR3 contains 12 residues. Trimming took 3 bases from V and 11 from J, leaving 14 bases between them. The germline CDR1 and CDR2 sequences are SGDLS and YYNGEE. CDR3: CASSAFRGEAFF. The CDR3 DNA follows: TGTGCCAGCAGCGCTTTCAGGGGCGAGGCTTTCTTT.